This T cell receptor (beta chain) comes out of a study of blood T cell repertoires in COVID-19 (TCRdb year 2020). The study in broad terms: Collaborator samples came from the United States, Italy and Spain and covered acute and convalescent phases of COVID-19. The prospective study material was composed of cDNA or gDNA derived from T cells, B-cell-depleted T cells, or PBMCs. Deeply sampled blood TCRbeta repertoires from subjects exposed to, actively infected with, or recovered from COVID-19 were included in the dataset. The repertoires were released in a freely available public database meant as a resource for research on the immune response to SARS-CoV-2. The samples were drawn from two sources: the first 160 participants of the ongoing ImmuneRACE study, and approximately 1,300 subjects contributed by 6 global collaborators. The sample metadata nearly always contained a de-identified subject ID, COVID-19 status, age in years and sex. Where available, HLA class I and class II types were taken from metadata supplied by the sample provider and were not determined by assay-based typing.

Notes on this clone: Its antigen target is currently unknown. No base quality information exists; no much larger clone differs at one position.

The germline V end is reduced by 3 bases and the J end by 2 bases; junction bases left unmatched: 8. The CDR3 starts with the cysteine, ends with the phenylalanine, and has 17 residues. The retained sequence is limited to the CDR3, 51 bases, with the frame set at the first base. CDR1 KGHSH and CDR2 LQKENI were looked up in the germline V gene. Study-level results and caveats: The amount of clinical and demographic metadata varied by source and participant and was provided uncurated.

The immunoSEQ Assay, a bias-controlled multiplex PCR, was used to amplify TCRbeta CDR3 regions from genomic DNA. The paper's data handling went like this. The number of nucleated cells in each sample was estimated by amplification of reference gene primers within the assay. To quantify the absolute abundance of each unique TCRbeta CDR3 rearrangement, sequence reads were collapsed and filtered. For each sample, productive Simpson clonality was calculated by taking the square root of Simpson's diversity index across productive rearrangements. TCRdb mirrors the immuneACCESS table, restricted to in-frame sequences. Some clones are absent from its copies; in checked studies, under half trace to an unresolved V gene, and the reason for the others is unknown. V and J calls and clone size follow that table, whereas D and trimming were derived from the DNA. The sample yields under 200,000 clones; 70% to 90% were counted once. The ten top clones hold 1.1% of the sample.

Whole blood was collected in K2EDTA tubes by collaborating institutions according to the institutions' own protocols. Collaborator samples were shipped for TCRbeta analysis as frozen whole blood, isolated PBMCs, or DNA extracted from either sample type. The chain joins TRBV18 to TRBJ1-5; TRBD1 matches 9 bases in the middle. Sample: peripheral blood. The source is a man aged 35 to 55 with acute or convalescent COVID-19. For the CDR3, the sequence is CASSPNGGQGRNQPQHF. The base sequence is TGTGCCAGCTCACCCAACGGGGGACAGGGTCGCAATCAGCCCCAGCATTTT.